The 28 T cell receptor beta chains below were found in one sample sequenced in a study of shared clonotypes between healthy human individuals. Measured with immunoSEQ multiplex PCR; TCRdb has only the in-frame clones, and not every one. The sample holds about 1.9 million clones, 85% to 95% seen once. The naive CD8 population came from CD45RO-negative cells selected for CCR7, without terminally differentiated effector memory CD45RA+ cells. The material sequenced was naive CD8+ T cells from PBMCs. The receptors come from a man younger than 30 in good health. Some clones in this sample may be carry-over from other donors' samples.

The chain combines TRBV5-4 with TRBJ2-1; D call uncertain. CDR1 is SGHNT, CDR2 YYREEE, per germline (reference sequence). The length of the CDR3 is 13 residues. Trimming took 3 bases from V and 3 from J, leaving 7 bases between them. Here the CDR3 DNA reads TGTGCCAGCAGCTCGGCGGTCTACAATGAGCAGTTCTTC. This codes for CASSSAVYNEQFF.

V is TRBV13 and J is TRBJ2-5, with D maybe TRBD2 (5 bases). The CDR3 loop spans 14 amino acids. Germline lookup yields CDR1 PRHDT and CDR2 FYEKMQ (reference sequence). The V end lost 5 bases, the J end lost 3 bases, and 13 bases lay between the germline ends. The CDR3: CASSLRTGKETQYF. The CDR3 nucleotides are TGTGCCAGCAGCCTCCGGACTGGAAAAGAGACCCAGTACTTC. The variable domain in full, completed from reference TRBV13 and TRBJ2-5, reads AAGVIQSPRHLIKEKRETATLKCYPIPRHDTVYWYQQGPGQDPQFLISFYEKMQSDKGSIPDRFSAQQFSDYHSELNMSSLELGDSALYFCASSLRTGKETQYFGPGTRLLVL.

This clone has only one observation. V gene TRBV4-3 combines with J gene TRBJ2-1; 9 nucleotides match TRBD2. V dropped 8 bases and J dropped 9; count of bases not matched to a gene: 11. This CDR3 spans 14 amino acids. CDR1 and CDR2 from the germline V gene are LGHNA and YSLEER. CDR3 nucleotide sequence: TGCGCCAGCCGGGCAAGCGGGAGGAACGTTGAGCAGTTCTTC. This gives the protein CASRASGRNVEQFF.

The chain has TRBV12-2 and TRBJ1-1. TRBV12-2 is deemed a pseudogene. The CDR3 runs to 15 residues. This CDR3 is CASRSPREEDTEAFF. In DNA, the CDR3 is TGTGCAAGTCGCTCCCCCAGGGAGGAGGACACTGAAGCTTTCTTT.

The chain carries TRBV19 and TRBJ2-6; no reliable D call. The CDR3 length is 15 residues. V lost 2 bases and J lost 3, with 8 bases in between. Germline CDR1 reads LNHDA; CDR2 reads SQIVND (reference sequence). The DNA of the CDR3 is TGTGCCAGTAGTATATATGGGGTTGGGGCCAACGTCCTGACTTTC. Its translation: CASSIYGVGANVLTF.

V is TRBV29-1 and J is TRBJ2-3; TRBD2 matches at 12 bases. V lost 7 bases to trimming and J lost 5 bases; unmatched junction nucleotides: 13. The CDR3 covers 16 residues. The germline V gene has CDR1 SQVTM and CDR2 ANQGSEA. Here the CDR3 DNA reads TGCAGCGCCCACAGGATACCGGGACTAGCGGGAGATACGCAGTATTTT. Amino acid sequence: CSAHRIPGLAGDTQYF.

This chain uses TRBV4-2 with TRBJ2-5, with D maybe TRBD2 (5 bases). V was trimmed by 5 bases and J by 3 bases, leaving 10 bases between them. The germline gives CDR1 LGHNA, CDR2 YNFKEQ. The CDR3 is made up of 13 amino acids. The CDR3 reads CASSLRVKETQYF. The CDR3 DNA reads as TGTGCCAGCAGCTTGCGGGTGAAAGAGACCCAGTACTTC.

The chain has TRBV7-9 and TRBJ2-5; 8 bases are a match to TRBD1. V was clipped by 4 bases and J by 2 bases; unmatched bases: 9. This CDR3 has 16 residues. Per germline, CDR1 SEHNR and CDR2 FQNEAQ (reference sequence). CDR3 nucleotides: TGTGCCAGCAGCTCGTTAGACAGGGGACGTCAAGAGACCCAGTACTTC. It translates to CASSSLDRGRQETQYF. The variable domain in full, with the rest retrieved from reference TRBV7-9 and TRBJ2-5, is DTGVSQNPRHKITKRGQNVTFRCDPISEHNRLYWYRQTLGQGPEFLTYFQNEAQLEKSRLLSDRFSAERPKGSFSTLEIQRTEQGDSAMYLCASSSLDRGRQETQYFGPGTRLLVL.

The chain recombines TRBV29-1 with TRBJ1-2; TRBD1 agrees at 7 bases. The V and J ends lost 7 bases and 8 bases, in that order; junction bases with no gene match: 22. CDR1 SQVTM and CDR2 ANQGSEA come from the germline V gene. The CDR3 spans 16 residues. This chain's CDR3 is CSATGLATGESLGYTF. The CDR3 coding sequence is TGCAGCGCCACGGGTTTAGCAACAGGGGAATCCCTAGGCTACACCTTC. Based on the CDR3 plus reference TRBV29-1 and TRBJ1-2, the full variable domain is SAVISQKPSRDICQRGTSLTIQCQVDSQVTMMFWYRQQPGQSLTLIATANQGSEATYESGFVIDKFPISRPNLTFSTLTVSNMSPEDSSIYLCSATGLATGESLGYTFGSGTRLTVV.

This chain uses TRBV16 with TRBJ1-2, with TRBD1 identical over 9 bases. With V trimmed by 2 bases and J by 8 bases, 9 bases remained unmatched. Germline-derived CDR1 and CDR2 are KGHSY and FQNENV. This CDR3 has 15 amino acids. CDR3 protein: CASSQRTGAIEGYTF. The CDR3 DNA reads as TGTGCCAGCAGCCAAAGGACAGGGGCGATAGAGGGCTACACCTTC.

The chain combines TRBV5-4 with TRBJ2-5, with 14 nucleotides matching TRBD2. Trimming cost V 3 bases and J 2 bases; bases outside gene matches: 3. Germline values: CDR1 SGHNT, CDR2 YYREEE (reference sequence). This CDR3 has 16 residues. In DNA, the CDR3 is TGTGCCAGCAGCTATGGGACTAGCGGGAGACAAGAGACCCAGTACTTC. Translating it yields CASSYGTSGRQETQYF.

As regards this clone: The sample contains more than one DNA sequence encoding this CDR3. The chain uses TRBV7-9 and TRBJ1-5; maybe TRBD1 (5 bases). CDR1 is SEHNR and CDR2 is FQNEAQ in the germline V gene (reference sequence). V was shortened by 3 bases and J by 0 bases, with 9 bases between the two germline ends. This CDR3 region has 15 residues. The CDR3 DNA sequence: TGTGCCAGCAGCTTGGGGGGTCATAGCAATCAGCCCCAGCATTTT. Protein product: CASSLGGHSNQPQHF.

Concerning this clone itself: The sample holds other DNA sequences that translate to the same CDR3. The chain carries TRBV6-5 and TRBJ2-7; D not certain. CDR1 and CDR2 (germline): MNHEY, SVGAGI. The CDR3 loop spans 11 amino acids. V lost 0 bases and J lost 6, with 3 bases in between. The CDR3 reads CASSYSGEQYF. DNA for the CDR3: TGTGCCAGCAGTTACTCGGGCGAGCAGTACTTC.

V is TRBV11-2 and J is TRBJ1-1; tentative D call: TRBD1 (6 bases). With 1 base removed from V and 8 bases from J, the gap between germline ends came to 14 bases. The germline CDR1 and CDR2 sequences are SGHAT and FQNNGV. The CDR3 has 14 residues. CDR3 nucleotide sequence: TGTGCCAGCAGCTTAGGTTTGGGACAAACCGAAGCTTTCTTT. Amino acid sequence: CASSLGLGQTEAFF.

The V call is TRBV15, the J call TRBJ2-1; maybe TRBD1 (5 bases). Germline CDR1 reads LNHNV; CDR2 reads YYDKDF (reference sequence). The ends were cut back, 1 base at V and 8 bases at J, with 9 bases in the middle. The CDR3 covers 13 residues. In DNA, the CDR3 is TGTGCCACCAGCAGAGTCGACAGTCATGAGCAGTTCTTC. Its protein is CATSRVDSHEQFF.

The chain combines TRBV28 with TRBJ2-3; D tentatively reads TRBD1 or TRBD2 (5 bases each). V was trimmed by 6 bases and J by 8 bases, leaving 15 bases between them. CDR1 and CDR2 (germline): MDHEN, SYDVKM. This CDR3 contains 13 residues. The CDR3: CASRSAGTSTQYF. The CDR3 DNA sequence: TGTGCCAGCAGATCGGCCGGGACCTCTACGCAGTATTTT.

V and J are TRBV7-8 and TRBJ2-1, with 14 bases aligning to TRBD2. The CDR3 is made up of 18 amino acids. After removal of 1 base from V and 4 bases from J, the junction contained 6 bases not matched to a gene. From germline, CDR1 is SGHVS and CDR2 FQNEAQ. This chain's CDR3 is CASSLGPGLAGEYNEQFF. CDR3 DNA: TGTGCCAGCAGCTTAGGCCCGGGACTAGCGGGAGAGTACAATGAGCAGTTCTTC.

The V call is TRBV7-2, the J call TRBJ1-3; 12 bases fit TRBD1. The junction had 5 bases not matched to a gene; V was cut back by 4 bases and J by 4 bases. The CDR3 totals 16 residues. Germline CDR1 reads SGHTA; CDR2 reads FQGNSA. The CDR3 is CASSSRDRGPGNTIYF. DNA for the CDR3: TGTGCCAGCAGCTCTCGGGACAGGGGGCCCGGAAACACCATATATTTT.

The chain employs TRBV2 and TRBJ1-2; 7 bases align to TRBD1. Per the germline V gene, CDR1 is SNHLY and CDR2 is FYNNEI. CDR3 length: 15 residues. V shed 10 bases, J shed 2 bases, and the junction held 13 bases outside the gene matches. The CDR3 bases are TGTGCCACTGCCACACAGGGGTCGGGGAACTATGGCTACACCTTC. It yields the protein CATATQGSGNYGYTF.

The rearrangement links TRBV27 to TRBJ2-2; D possibly corresponds to TRBD2 (5 bases). The CDR3 length is 15 residues. Germline loops: CDR1 MNHEY, CDR2 SMNVEV (reference sequence). V was pared by 3 bases and J by 5 bases, with 13 bases between. The CDR3 DNA follows: TGTGCCAGCAGTTTGCGGAGCGGCGGGACCGGGGAGCTGTTTTTT. Translation: CASSLRSGGTGELFF.

The chain couples TRBV10-2 to TRBJ1-1, with 8 bases identical to TRBD1. The CDR3 is 14 residues long. Losses at the gene ends were 6 bases for V and 1 base for J; bases not matched to a gene: 4. The germline V gene has CDR1 WSHSY and CDR2 SAAADI. CDR3 coding DNA: TGCGCCAGCAGACAGACAGGGGAGAACACTGAAGCTTTCTTT. It is translated as CASRQTGENTEAFF.

V gene TRBV5-1 combines with J gene TRBJ1-2; D is possibly TRBD1 (6 bases). Germline V gene lookup returns CDR1 SGHRS and CDR2 YFSETQ. Trimming took 0 bases from V and 3 from J, leaving 9 bases between them. The CDR3 spans 14 residues. CDR3 region: CASSLDRTDYGYTF. The DNA for the CDR3 is TGCGCCAGCAGCTTGGATCGGACAGACTATGGCTACACCTTC.

V and J are TRBV2 and TRBJ2-1, with 13 bases matching TRBD2. The CDR3 loop spans 17 amino acids. The germline V gene has CDR1 SNHLY and CDR2 FYNNEI. V lost 8 bases to trimming and J lost 7 bases; unmatched junction nucleotides: 14. CDR3 in amino acids: CASPRGWTSGRINEQFF. CDR3 nucleotide sequence: TGTGCCAGCCCAAGGGGTTGGACTAGCGGGAGAATAAATGAGCAGTTCTTC.

Comments on this clone: One end of the junction varies from germline; a read error may be responsible. The chain is built from TRBV5-4 and TRBJ2-7, with a weak D call TRBD2 (5 bases). CDR3 length equals 14 residues. Germline values: CDR1 SGHNT, CDR2 YYREEE (reference sequence). The CDR3 DNA follows: TGTGCCAGCAGCTTGGCCGAAGACGGATCTACGCGGGCCTTC. It yields the protein CASSLAEDGSTRAF.

Written as DNA, the CDR3 is TGTGCCAGCAGCCATGGACAGGGGGCAGGAGAGACCCAGTACTTC. Encoded protein: CASSHGQGAGETQYF. The chain recombines TRBV5-8 with TRBJ2-5; 11 nucleotides align to TRBD1. Germline V gives CDR1 SGHTS, CDR2 YDEGEE. This CDR3 comprises 15 residues. Trimming cost V 4 bases and J 4 bases; bases outside gene matches: 6. The variable domain in full, completed from reference TRBV5-8 and TRBJ2-5, reads EAGVTQSPTHLIKTRGQQATLRCSPISGHTSVYWYQQALGLGLQFLLWYDEGEERNRGNFPPRFSGRQFPNYSSELNVNALELEDSALYLCASSHGQGAGETQYFGPGTRLLVL.

The J gene is TRBJ2-1, the V gene TRBV7-9; D not certain. The length of the CDR3 is 13 residues. Trimming removed 5 bases at V and 7 bases at J, with 12 bases between. The germline V gene encodes CDR1 SEHNR and CDR2 FQNEAQ (reference sequence). The CDR3 region is CASSPVLRNEQFF. CDR3 DNA: TGTGCCAGCAGCCCGGTTTTACGTAATGAGCAGTTCTTC.

The chain couples TRBV9 to TRBJ1-1, with 8 bases identical to TRBD1. Germline V gene data show CDR1 as SGDLS and CDR2 as YYNGEE. The CDR3 extends over 15 amino acids. Unmatched junction bases numbered 9, after V lost 4 bases and J lost 4 bases. The CDR3 sequence: CASSLGQGMVTEAFF. CDR3 coding DNA: TGTGCCAGCAGCTTAGGACAGGGAATGGTCACTGAAGCTTTCTTT.

This clone was counted a single time. The chain recombines TRBV5-1 with TRBJ1-2; D may be TRBD1 (5 bases). This CDR3 has 15 residues. Germline values: CDR1 SGHRS, CDR2 YFSETQ. V lost 0 bases to trimming and J lost 4 bases, with 13 bases between them. The CDR3 is CASSLEEGTLYGYTF. In DNA form, the CDR3 reads TGCGCCAGCAGCTTGGAGGAAGGGACCCTCTATGGCTACACCTTC.